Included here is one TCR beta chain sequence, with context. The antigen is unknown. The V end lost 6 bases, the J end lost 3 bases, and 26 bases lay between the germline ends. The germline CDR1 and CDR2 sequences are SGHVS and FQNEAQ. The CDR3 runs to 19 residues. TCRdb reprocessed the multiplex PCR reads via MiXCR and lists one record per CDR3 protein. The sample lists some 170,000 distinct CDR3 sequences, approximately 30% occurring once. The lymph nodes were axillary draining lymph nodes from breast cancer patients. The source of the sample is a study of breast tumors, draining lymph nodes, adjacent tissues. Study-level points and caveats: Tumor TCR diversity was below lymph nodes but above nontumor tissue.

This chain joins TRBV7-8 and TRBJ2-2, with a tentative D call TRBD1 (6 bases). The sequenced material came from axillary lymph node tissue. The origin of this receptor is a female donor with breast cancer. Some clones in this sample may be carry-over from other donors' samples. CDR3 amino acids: CASRYAGAGAKPDTGELFF. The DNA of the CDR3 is TGTGCCAGCAGATATGCTGGGGCAGGGGCAAAACCGGACACCGGGGAGCTGTTTTTT. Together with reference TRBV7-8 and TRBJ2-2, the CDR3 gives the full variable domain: GAGVSQSPRYKVAKRGQDVALRCDPISGHVSLFWYQQALGQGPEFLTYFQNEAQLDKSGLPSDRFFAERPEGSVSTLKIQRTQQEDSAVYLCASRYAGAGAKPDTGELFFGEGSRLTVL.